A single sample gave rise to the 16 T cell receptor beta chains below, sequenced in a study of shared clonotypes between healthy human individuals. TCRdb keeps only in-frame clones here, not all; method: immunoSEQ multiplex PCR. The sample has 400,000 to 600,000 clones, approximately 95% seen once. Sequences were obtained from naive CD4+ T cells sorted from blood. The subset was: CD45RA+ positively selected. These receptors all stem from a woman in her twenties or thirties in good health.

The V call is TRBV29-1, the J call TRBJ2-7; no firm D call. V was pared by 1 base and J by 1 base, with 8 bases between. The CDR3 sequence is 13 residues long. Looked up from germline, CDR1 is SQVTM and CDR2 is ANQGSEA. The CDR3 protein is CSVEVVNSYEQYF. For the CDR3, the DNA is TGCAGCGTTGAAGTAGTGAATTCCTACGAGCAGTACTTC.

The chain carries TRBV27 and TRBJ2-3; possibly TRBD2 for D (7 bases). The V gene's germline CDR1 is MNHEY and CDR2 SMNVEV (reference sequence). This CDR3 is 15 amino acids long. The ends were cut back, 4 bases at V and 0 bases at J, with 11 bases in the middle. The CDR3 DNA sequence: TGTGCCAGCAGTTGGGGGGGCTCTAGCACAGATACGCAGTATTTT. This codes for CASSWGGSSTDTQYF.

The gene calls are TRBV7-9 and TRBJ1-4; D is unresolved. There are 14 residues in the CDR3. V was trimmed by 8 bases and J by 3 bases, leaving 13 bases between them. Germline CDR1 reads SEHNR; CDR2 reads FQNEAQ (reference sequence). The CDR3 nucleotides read TGTGCCAGCTCTGAGTTGGGTGCTAATGAAAAACTGTTTTTT. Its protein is CASSELGANEKLFF.

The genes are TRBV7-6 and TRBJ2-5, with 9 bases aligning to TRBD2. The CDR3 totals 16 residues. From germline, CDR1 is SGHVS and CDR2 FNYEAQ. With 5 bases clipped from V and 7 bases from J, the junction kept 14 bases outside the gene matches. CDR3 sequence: CASSLSGGAGGLTQYF. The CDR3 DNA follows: TGTGCCAGCAGCCTGAGTGGGGGTGCGGGAGGGTTGACCCAGTACTTC.

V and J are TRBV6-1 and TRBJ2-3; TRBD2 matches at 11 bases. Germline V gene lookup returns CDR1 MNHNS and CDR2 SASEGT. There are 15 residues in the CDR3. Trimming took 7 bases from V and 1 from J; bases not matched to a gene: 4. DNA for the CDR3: TGTGCCAGCACTATAGCGGGAGGGCGCACAGATACGCAGTATTTT. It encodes CASTIAGGRTDTQYF.

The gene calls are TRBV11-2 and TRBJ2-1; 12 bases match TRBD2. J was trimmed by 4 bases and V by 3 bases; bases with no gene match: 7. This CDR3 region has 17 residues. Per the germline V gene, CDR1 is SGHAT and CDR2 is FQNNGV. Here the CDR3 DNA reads TGTGCCAGCAGCTTCGAACGGACTAGCGGGACTTACAATGAGCAGTTCTTC. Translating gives CASSFERTSGTYNEQFF.

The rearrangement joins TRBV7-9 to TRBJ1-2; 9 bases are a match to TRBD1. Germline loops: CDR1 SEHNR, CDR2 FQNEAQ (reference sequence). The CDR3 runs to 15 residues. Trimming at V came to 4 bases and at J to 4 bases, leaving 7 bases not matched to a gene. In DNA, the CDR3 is TGTGCCAGCAGCTCACACAGGGGGCGCTCCTATGGCTACACCTTC. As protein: CASSSHRGRSYGYTF.

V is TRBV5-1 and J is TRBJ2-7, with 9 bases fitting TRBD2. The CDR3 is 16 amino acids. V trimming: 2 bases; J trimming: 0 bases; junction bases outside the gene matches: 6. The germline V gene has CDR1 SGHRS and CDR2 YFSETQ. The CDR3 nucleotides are TGCGCCAGCAGCTTTGCTAGCGGGACGGGCTCCTACGAGCAGTACTTC. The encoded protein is CASSFASGTGSYEQYF.

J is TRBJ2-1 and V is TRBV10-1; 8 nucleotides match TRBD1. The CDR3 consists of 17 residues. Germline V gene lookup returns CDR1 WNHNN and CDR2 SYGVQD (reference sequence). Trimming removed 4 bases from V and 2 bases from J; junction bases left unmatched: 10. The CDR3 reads CASSGGQGGSTYNEQFF. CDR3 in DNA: TGCGCCAGCAGTGGTGGACAGGGTGGATCTACCTACAATGAGCAGTTCTTC.

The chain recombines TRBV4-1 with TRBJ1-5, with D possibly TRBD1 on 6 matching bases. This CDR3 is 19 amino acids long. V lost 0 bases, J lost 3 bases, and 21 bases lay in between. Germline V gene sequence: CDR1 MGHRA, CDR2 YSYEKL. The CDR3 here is CASSQDEWGVGQNNQPQHF. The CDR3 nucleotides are TGCGCCAGCAGCCAAGATGAATGGGGGGTAGGACAGAACAATCAGCCCCAGCATTTT.

This chain's CDR3 is CAWSRRLAGFGDTQYF. The DNA of the CDR3 is TGTGCCTGGAGTAGGAGACTAGCGGGATTTGGAGATACGCAGTATTTT. This chain uses TRBV30 with TRBJ2-3, with 11 bases that match TRBD2. V shed 2 bases, J shed 5 bases, and the junction held 9 bases outside the gene matches. CDR1 is GTSNPN, CDR2 SVGIG, per germline (reference sequence). This CDR3 spans 16 amino acids.

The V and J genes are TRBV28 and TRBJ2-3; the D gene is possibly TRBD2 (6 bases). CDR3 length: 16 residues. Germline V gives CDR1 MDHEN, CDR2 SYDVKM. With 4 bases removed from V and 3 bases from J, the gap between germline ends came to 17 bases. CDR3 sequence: CASSYYLRDGTDTQYF. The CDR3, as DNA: TGTGCCAGCAGTTATTACTTGCGGGATGGGACAGATACGCAGTATTTT.

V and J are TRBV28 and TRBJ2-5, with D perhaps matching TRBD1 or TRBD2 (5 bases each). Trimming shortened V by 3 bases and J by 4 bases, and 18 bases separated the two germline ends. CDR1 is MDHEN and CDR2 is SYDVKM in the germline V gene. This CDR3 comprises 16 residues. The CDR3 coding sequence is TGTGCCAGCAGTTTGTTGGGGCGAGGGTTCGGAGAGACCCAGTACTTC. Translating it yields CASSLLGRGFGETQYF.

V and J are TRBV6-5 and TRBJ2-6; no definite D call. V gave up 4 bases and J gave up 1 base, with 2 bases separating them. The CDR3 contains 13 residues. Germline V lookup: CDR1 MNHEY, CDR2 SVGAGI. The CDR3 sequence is CASSFSGANVLTF. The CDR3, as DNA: TGTGCCAGCAGTTTTTCTGGGGCCAACGTCCTGACTTTC.

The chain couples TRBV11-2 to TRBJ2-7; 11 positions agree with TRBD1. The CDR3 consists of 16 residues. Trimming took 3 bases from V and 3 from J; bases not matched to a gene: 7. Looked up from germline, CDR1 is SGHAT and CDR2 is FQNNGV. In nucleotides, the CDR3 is TGTGCCAGCAGCTTTCAGTGGGGGACAGGGGGCTACGAGCAGTACTTC. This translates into CASSFQWGTGGYEQYF.

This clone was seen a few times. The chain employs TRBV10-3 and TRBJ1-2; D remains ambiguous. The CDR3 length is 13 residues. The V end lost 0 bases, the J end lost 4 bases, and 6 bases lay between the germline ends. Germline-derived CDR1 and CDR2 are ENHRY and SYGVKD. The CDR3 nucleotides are TGTGCCATCAGTGAGTCTACAGCCTATGGCTACACCTTC. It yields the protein CAISESTAYGYTF.